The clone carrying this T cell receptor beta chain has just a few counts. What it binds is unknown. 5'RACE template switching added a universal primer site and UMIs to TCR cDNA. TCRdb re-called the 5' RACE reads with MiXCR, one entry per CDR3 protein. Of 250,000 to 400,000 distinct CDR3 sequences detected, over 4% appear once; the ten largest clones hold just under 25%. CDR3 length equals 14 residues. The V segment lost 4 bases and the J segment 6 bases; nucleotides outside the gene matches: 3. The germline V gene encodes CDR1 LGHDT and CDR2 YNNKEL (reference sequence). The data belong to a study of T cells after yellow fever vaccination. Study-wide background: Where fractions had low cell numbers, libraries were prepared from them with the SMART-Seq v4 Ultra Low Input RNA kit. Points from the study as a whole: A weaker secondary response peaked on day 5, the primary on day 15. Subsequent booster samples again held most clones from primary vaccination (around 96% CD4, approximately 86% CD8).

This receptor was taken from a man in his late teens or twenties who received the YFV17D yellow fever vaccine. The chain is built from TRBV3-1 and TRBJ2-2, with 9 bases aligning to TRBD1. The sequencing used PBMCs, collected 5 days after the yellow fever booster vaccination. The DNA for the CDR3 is TGTGCCAGCAGCCCACAGGGGGCTGCCGGGGAGCTGTTTTTT. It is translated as CASSPQGAAGELFF.